The 26 T cell receptor beta chains below come from one sample, sequenced in a study of blood T cell repertoires in COVID-19. Only in-frame clones appear in the TCRdb table, and some are missing; sequencing was by immunoSEQ multiplex PCR. The sample includes some 110,000 clones, 86% of them seen just once. The sample consisted of peripheral blood. Receptor source: a man aged 35 to 55 with acute or convalescent COVID-19.

The chain combines TRBV12-2 with TRBJ2-1; the table calls TRBD2, which could not be checked here. TRBV12-2 is classified as a pseudogene. The CDR3 has 11 residues. CDR3 coding DNA: TGTGCAAGTCGCTTAATCGATAACTTGTTCTTC. Translation gives CASRLIDNLFF.

The V call is TRBV10-1, the J call TRBJ2-2; 9 bases line up with TRBD1. Trimming removed 0 bases from V and 3 bases from J; junction bases left unmatched: 8. Germline V CDR1 and CDR2: WNHNN, SYGVQD (reference sequence). This CDR3 contains 18 residues. In nucleotides, the CDR3 is TGCGCCAGCAGTGAGTCGAGGGGGACAGGGACTCACACCGGGGAGCTGTTTTTT. Translating gives CASSESRGTGTHTGELFF.

The chain carries TRBV6-5 and TRBJ2-7; the D gene is possibly TRBD2 (7 bases). There are 12 residues in the CDR3. Germline lookup yields CDR1 MNHEY and CDR2 SVGAGI. Trimming removed 8 bases at V and 2 bases at J, with 10 bases between. In DNA, the CDR3 is TGTGCCAGCGGGGGGGGGCCCTACGAGCAGTACTTC. It yields the protein CASGGGPYEQYF.

The chain recombines TRBV19 with TRBJ2-1, with unresolved D. Germline assignment: CDR1 LNHDA and CDR2 SQIVND (reference sequence). The CDR3 is made up of 13 amino acids. V lost 2 bases and J lost 4, with 6 bases in between. In DNA form, the CDR3 reads TGTGCCAGTAGTATAACTATTTACAATGAGCAGTTCTTC. Protein: CASSITIYNEQFF.

The chain employs TRBV5-4 and TRBJ2-2; 9 positions match TRBD1. Germline CDR1 and CDR2: SGHNT and YYREEE (reference sequence). The length of the CDR3 is 15 residues. Losses at the gene ends were 4 bases for V and 4 bases for J; bases not matched to a gene: 5. CDR3 nucleotide sequence: TGTGCCAGCAGCCCCGACAGGGGGACCACCGGGGAGCTGTTTTTT. This codes for CASSPDRGTTGELFF.

V usage is TRBV19 and J usage is TRBJ2-7, with TRBD1 matching 7 bases. Germline trimming cut 5 bases from V and 2 bases from J; bases unmatched to any gene: 3. Germline assignment: CDR1 LNHDA and CDR2 SQIVND (reference sequence). This CDR3 has 13 amino acids. The CDR3 protein is CASSWTGAYEQYF. CDR3 sequence (DNA): TGTGCCAGTAGTTGGACAGGAGCCTACGAGCAGTACTTC.

As DNA, the CDR3 is TGTGCCAGCAGCTTGGGGACAGACAATCAGCCCCAGCATTTT. Protein: CASSLGTDNQPQHF. V is TRBV5-4 and J is TRBJ1-5, with D perhaps matching TRBD1 (6 bases). Germline CDR1 SGHNT, CDR2 YYREEE (reference sequence). V shed 0 bases and J shed 3 bases, with 7 bases lying between them. The CDR3 consists of 14 residues.

The CDR3 DNA sequence: TGTGCCAGCAGTTACTCGAGGGACACGAGGAACACTGAAGCTTTCTTT. It yields the protein CASSYSRDTRNTEAFF. This chain links TRBV6-6 with TRBJ1-1; the D gene is possibly TRBD1 (6 bases). V lost 0 bases to trimming and J lost 1 base, with 12 bases between them. CDR3 length: 16 amino acids. Per the germline V gene, CDR1 is MNHNY and CDR2 is SVGAGI (reference sequence).

In DNA, the CDR3 is TGTGCCAGCAGCTCCCAGAACACTGAAGCTTTCTTT. Protein: CASSSQNTEAFF. The chain combines TRBV11-3 with TRBJ1-1; D unclear. V lost 4 bases, J lost 1 base, and 4 bases lay in between. Germline lookup yields CDR1 SGHNT and CDR2 YENEEA. The CDR3 covers 12 residues.

The chain carries TRBV19 and TRBJ2-5; TRBD1 matches at 8 bases. Germline V gene lookup returns CDR1 LNHDA and CDR2 SQIVND (reference sequence). This CDR3 region has 16 residues. Trimming cost V 4 bases and J 6 bases; bases outside gene matches: 13. The CDR3 DNA reads TGTGCCAGTAGTACATCTGGACAGGGCCGCCTGAAGACCCAGTACTTC. Amino acid sequence: CASSTSGQGRLKTQYF.

The chain recombines TRBV4-1 with TRBJ1-4; D is uncertain. Trimming removed 4 bases at V and 8 bases at J, with 23 bases between. The V gene's germline CDR1 is MGHRA and CDR2 YSYEKL. This CDR3 is 17 amino acids long. CDR3 in DNA: TGCGCCAGCAGCCCCATTTTCTTAGGCCTGAGGAAGGAAAAACTGTTTTTT. This encodes CASSPIFLGLRKEKLFF.

This chain links TRBV30 with TRBJ1-3, with TRBD1 matching over 11 bases. This CDR3 is built from 15 residues. The germline CDR1 and CDR2 sequences are GTSNPN and SVGIG (reference sequence). V dropped 2 bases and J dropped 2; count of bases not matched to a gene: 2. The CDR3 DNA is TGTGCCTGGAGTTGGGGACAGGGGGCTGGAAACACCATATATTTT. It translates to CAWSWGQGAGNTIYF.

V usage is TRBV6-4 and J usage is TRBJ2-1; 8 positions match TRBD2. Germline V CDR1 and CDR2: MRHNA, SNTAGT. There are 14 residues in the CDR3. V lost 4 bases, J lost 4 bases, and 3 bases stayed unmatched. CDR3 nucleotides: TGTGCCAGCAGTGTAGTAGCGGGGTACAATGAGCAGTTCTTC. Protein: CASSVVAGYNEQFF.

The rearrangement uses TRBV6-5 and TRBJ2-7, with 7 bases that match TRBD1. The J segment lost 6 bases and the V segment lost 7 bases, leaving 12 bases of the junction unmatched. Per the germline V gene, CDR1 is MNHEY and CDR2 is SVGAGI. CDR3 length equals 14 residues. The CDR3 nucleotides are TGTGCCAGCAAAAAAAGGACAGGTGGGGCCGAGCAGTACTTC. Translation: CASKKRTGGAEQYF.

This clone was picked up a small number of times. This chain joins TRBV3-1 (or the pseudogene TRBV3-2) and TRBJ1-5; a possible D gene is TRBD1 (5 bases). CDR1 and CDR2 (germline): LGHDT, YNNKEL (reference sequence). The CDR3 length is 15 residues. Trimming took 3 bases from V and 4 from J, leaving 13 bases between them. The CDR3: CASSQGVGGNQPQHF. The CDR3 DNA is TGTGCCAGCAGCCAGGGGGTGGGGGGGAATCAGCCCCAGCATTTT.

This sequence joins TRBV7-2 and TRBJ1-2; 8 bases fit TRBD1. With 5 bases clipped from V and 4 bases from J, the junction kept 6 bases outside the gene matches. Germline V gene sequence: CDR1 SGHTA, CDR2 FQGNSA. This CDR3 comprises 14 residues. The CDR3 DNA reads TGTGCCAGCAGCCTCGGGACAGGAGTCTATGGCTACACCTTC. Protein: CASSLGTGVYGYTF.

Comments on this clone: This sample also contains other DNA sequences that code for the same CDR3. This sequence joins TRBV19 and TRBJ2-5; TRBD1 aligns across 10 bases. Germline V gene lookup returns CDR1 LNHDA and CDR2 SQIVND (reference sequence). The CDR3 consists of 15 residues. The V segment lost 5 bases and the J segment 3 bases; nucleotides outside the gene matches: 6. CDR3 loop: CASSPRDRGEETQYF. For the CDR3, the DNA is TGTGCCAGTAGTCCCCGGGACAGGGGAGAAGAGACCCAGTACTTC.

This chain links TRBV5-6 with TRBJ2-3; 10 bases are shared with TRBD2. Germline CDR1 and CDR2: SGHDT and YYEEEE. V lost 1 base and J lost 1; bases outside the gene matches: 9. The CDR3 has 18 amino acids. Here the CDR3 DNA reads TGTGCCAGCAGCTTGCGGCTAGCGGGAGCATTTCGCACAGATACGCAGTATTTT. It yields the protein CASSLRLAGAFRTDTQYF.

The V and J genes are TRBV7-9 and TRBJ1-1; D not certain. The CDR3 loop spans 13 amino acids. V was trimmed by 3 bases and J by 6 bases, leaving 11 bases between them. Germline loops: CDR1 SEHNR, CDR2 FQNEAQ (reference sequence). In DNA form, the CDR3 reads TGTGCCAGCAGCTTGGACTACGCCCCTGAAGCTTTCTTT. Protein sequence: CASSLDYAPEAFF.

The chain recombines TRBV6-5 with TRBJ2-7; the match to TRBD1 covers 7 bases. V lost 6 bases, J lost 5 bases, and 10 bases stayed unmatched. Germline-derived CDR1 and CDR2 are MNHEY and SVGAGI. The CDR3 consists of 14 residues. CDR3 nucleotides: TGTGCCAGCAGCCGTTCCCCAGACAGGGACGAGCAGTACTTC. Residues: CASSRSPDRDEQYF.

This sequence joins TRBV5-1 and TRBJ2-5, with 9 bases identical to TRBD1. The CDR3 is made up of 16 amino acids. V dropped 4 bases and J dropped 1; count of bases not matched to a gene: 8. The germline gives CDR1 SGHRS, CDR2 YFSETQ. The CDR3 nucleotides read TGCGCCAGCAGCCAGGGACAGGGATGGGGCCAAGAGACCCAGTACTTC. Protein product: CASSQGQGWGQETQYF.

This chain joins TRBV11-3 and TRBJ2-1, with 13 bases lining up with TRBD2. Germline CDR1 reads SGHNT; CDR2 reads YENEEA. The CDR3 is made up of 17 amino acids. The V and J ends lost 5 bases and 5 bases, in that order; junction bases with no gene match: 9. In DNA form, the CDR3 reads TGTGCCAGCAGCCCTCGGACTAGCGGGGGCCCCGACAATGAGCAGTTCTTC. It encodes CASSPRTSGGPDNEQFF.

CDR3 in amino acids: CASSPGTSWEQYF. The CDR3 DNA reads TGTGCCAGCAGTCCCGGGACTAGCTGGGAGCAGTACTTC. J is TRBJ2-7 and V is TRBV6-6; 9 bases are shared with TRBD2. The CDR3 spans 13 residues. Germline lookup yields CDR1 MNHNY and CDR2 SVGAGI (reference sequence). V was pared by 5 bases and J by 7 bases, with 6 bases of the junction left unmatched.

The CDR3 bases are TGTGCCAGCAGCTTAGCGGGGCGCCGGTCACCCCTCCACTTT. It yields the protein CASSLAGRRSPLHF. V usage is TRBV7-9 and J usage is TRBJ1-6; D is possibly TRBD1 (5 bases). V was pared by 0 bases and J by 10 bases, with 10 bases between. Germline lookup yields CDR1 SEHNR and CDR2 FQNEAQ (reference sequence). The CDR3 is 14 amino acids.

The chain recombines TRBV18 with TRBJ2-6, with 11 positions matching TRBD1. The CDR3 has 18 amino acids. CDR1 and CDR2 from the germline V gene are KGHSH and LQKENI. V lost 3 bases to trimming and J lost 0 bases; unmatched junction nucleotides: 4. The CDR3 here is CASSPLGTGGSGANVLTF. CDR3 bases: TGTGCCAGCTCACCCTTGGGGACAGGGGGCTCTGGGGCCAACGTCCTGACTTTC. Combining the CDR3 with reference TRBV18 and TRBJ2-6 gives the whole variable domain NAGVMQNPRHLVRRRGQEARLRCSPMKGHSHVYWYRQLPEEGLKFMVYLQKENIIDESGMPKERFSAEFPKEGPSILRIQQVVRGDSAAYFCASSPLGTGGSGANVLTFGAGSRLTVL.

The genes are TRBV19 and TRBJ2-1, with D tentatively TRBD1 (5 bases). The V end was cut by 1 base, the J end by 2 bases, with 12 bases between. The germline V gene encodes CDR1 LNHDA and CDR2 SQIVND (reference sequence). CDR3 length: 16 residues. The CDR3 nucleotides are TGTGCCAGTAGTATAGCATCGGACACCACCTACAATGAGCAGTTCTTC. Translating gives CASSIASDTTYNEQFF.